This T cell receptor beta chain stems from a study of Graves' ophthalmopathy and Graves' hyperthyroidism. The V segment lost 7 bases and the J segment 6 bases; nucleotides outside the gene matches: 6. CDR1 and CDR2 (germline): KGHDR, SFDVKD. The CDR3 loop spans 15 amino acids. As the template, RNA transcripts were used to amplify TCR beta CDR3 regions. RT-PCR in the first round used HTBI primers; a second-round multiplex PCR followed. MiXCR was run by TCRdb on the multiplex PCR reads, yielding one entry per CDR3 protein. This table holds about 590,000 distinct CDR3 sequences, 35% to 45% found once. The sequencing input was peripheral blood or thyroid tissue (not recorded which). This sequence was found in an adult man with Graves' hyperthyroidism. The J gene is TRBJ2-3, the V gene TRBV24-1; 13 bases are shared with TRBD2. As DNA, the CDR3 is TGTGCCACCAGGGGGCTGGGACTAGCGGGGGATACGCAGTATTTT. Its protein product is CATRGLGLAGDTQYF.